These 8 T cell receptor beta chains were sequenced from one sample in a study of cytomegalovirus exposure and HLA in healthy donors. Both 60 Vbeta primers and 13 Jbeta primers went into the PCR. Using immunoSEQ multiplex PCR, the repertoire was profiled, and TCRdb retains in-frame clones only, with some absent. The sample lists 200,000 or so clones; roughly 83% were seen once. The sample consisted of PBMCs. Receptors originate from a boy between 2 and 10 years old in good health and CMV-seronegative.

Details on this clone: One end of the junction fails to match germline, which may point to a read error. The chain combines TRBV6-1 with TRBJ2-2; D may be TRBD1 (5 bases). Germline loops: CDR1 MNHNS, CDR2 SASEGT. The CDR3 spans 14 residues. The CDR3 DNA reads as TGTGCCAGCAGTTTTTACAGGAACCCCGGGGAGCTGTTTTTT. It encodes CASSFYRNPGELFF.

In DNA form, the CDR3 reads TGTGCCAGCAGCTTAAGCAACAGGGAGCAGTACTTC. Translation: CASSLSNREQYF. This chain connects TRBV7-9 to TRBJ2-7, with a tentative D call TRBD1 (5 bases). CDR3 size: 12 residues. CDR1 SEHNR and CDR2 FQNEAQ come from the germline V gene (reference sequence). V was trimmed by 2 bases and J by 7 bases, leaving 9 bases between them.

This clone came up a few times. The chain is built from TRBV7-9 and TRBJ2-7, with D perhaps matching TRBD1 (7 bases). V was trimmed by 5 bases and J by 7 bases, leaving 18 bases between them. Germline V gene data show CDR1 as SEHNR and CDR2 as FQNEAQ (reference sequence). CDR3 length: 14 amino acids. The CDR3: CASSPPTGTEEQYF. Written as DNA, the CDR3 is TGTGCCAGCAGCCCCCCGACAGGGACTGAAGAGCAGTACTTC.

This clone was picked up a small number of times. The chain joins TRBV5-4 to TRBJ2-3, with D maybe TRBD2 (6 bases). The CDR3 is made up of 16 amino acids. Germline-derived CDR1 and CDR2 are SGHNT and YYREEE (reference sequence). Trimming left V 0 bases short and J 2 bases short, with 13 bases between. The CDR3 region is CASSLGHGGSTDTQYF. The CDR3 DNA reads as TGTGCCAGCAGCTTGGGACACGGGGGATCCACAGATACGCAGTATTTT.

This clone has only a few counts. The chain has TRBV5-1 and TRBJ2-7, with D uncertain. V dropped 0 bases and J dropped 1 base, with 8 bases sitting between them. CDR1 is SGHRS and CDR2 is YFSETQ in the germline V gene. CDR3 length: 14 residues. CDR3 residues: CASSLDRRSYEQYF. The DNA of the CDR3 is TGCGCCAGCAGCTTGGACAGACGGTCCTACGAGCAGTACTTC.

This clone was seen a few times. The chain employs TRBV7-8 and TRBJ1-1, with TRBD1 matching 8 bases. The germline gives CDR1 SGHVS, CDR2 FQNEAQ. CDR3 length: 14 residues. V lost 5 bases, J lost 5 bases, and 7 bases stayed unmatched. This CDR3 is CASSPGTGMTEAFF. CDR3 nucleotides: TGTGCCAGCAGCCCAGGGACAGGTATGACTGAAGCTTTCTTT.

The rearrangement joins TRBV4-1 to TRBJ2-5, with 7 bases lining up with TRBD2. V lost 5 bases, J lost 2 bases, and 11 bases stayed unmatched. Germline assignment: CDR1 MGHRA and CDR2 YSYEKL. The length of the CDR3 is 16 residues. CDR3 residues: CASSRWEGTFQETQYF. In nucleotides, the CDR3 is TGCGCCAGCAGCAGGTGGGAGGGTACATTTCAAGAGACCCAGTACTTC.

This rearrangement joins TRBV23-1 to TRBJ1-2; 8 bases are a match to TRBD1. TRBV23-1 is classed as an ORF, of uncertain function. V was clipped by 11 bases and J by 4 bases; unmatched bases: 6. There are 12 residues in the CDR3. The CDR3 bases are TGCGCCTCTGGACAGGGCGTCTATGGCTACACCTTC. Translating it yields CASGQGVYGYTF.